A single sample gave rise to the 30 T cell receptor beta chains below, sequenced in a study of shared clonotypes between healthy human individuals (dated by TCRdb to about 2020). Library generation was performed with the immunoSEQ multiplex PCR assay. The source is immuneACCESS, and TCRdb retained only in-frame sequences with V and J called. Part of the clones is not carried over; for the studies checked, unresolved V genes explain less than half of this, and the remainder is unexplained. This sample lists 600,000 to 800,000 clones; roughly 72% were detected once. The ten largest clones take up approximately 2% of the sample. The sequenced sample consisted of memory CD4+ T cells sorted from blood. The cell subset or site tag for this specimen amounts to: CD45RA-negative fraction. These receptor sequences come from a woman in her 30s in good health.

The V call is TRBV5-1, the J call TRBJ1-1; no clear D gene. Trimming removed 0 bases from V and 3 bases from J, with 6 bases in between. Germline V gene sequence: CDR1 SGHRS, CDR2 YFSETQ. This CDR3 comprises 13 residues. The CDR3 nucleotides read TGCGCCAGCAGCTTGGAGAGGGACACTGAAGCTTTCTTT. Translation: CASSLERDTEAFF.

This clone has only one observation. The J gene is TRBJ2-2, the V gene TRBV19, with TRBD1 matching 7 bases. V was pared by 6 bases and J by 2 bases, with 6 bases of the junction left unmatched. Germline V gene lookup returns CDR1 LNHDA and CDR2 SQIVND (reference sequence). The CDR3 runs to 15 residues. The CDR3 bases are TGTGCCAGTAGGACCGGACAGGCTAACACCGGGGAGCTGTTTTTT. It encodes CASRTGQANTGELFF.

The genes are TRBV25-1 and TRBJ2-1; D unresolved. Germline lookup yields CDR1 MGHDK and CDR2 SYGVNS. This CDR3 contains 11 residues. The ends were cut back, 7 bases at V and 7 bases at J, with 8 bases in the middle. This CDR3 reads CASTLANEQFF. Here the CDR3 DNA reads TGTGCCAGCACCCTGGCAAATGAGCAGTTCTTC.

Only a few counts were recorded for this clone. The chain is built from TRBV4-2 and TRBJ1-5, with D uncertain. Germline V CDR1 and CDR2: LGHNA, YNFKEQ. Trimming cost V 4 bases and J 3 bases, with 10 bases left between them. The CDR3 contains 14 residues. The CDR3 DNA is TGTGCCAGCAGCCCAGACTCCAACAATCAGCCCCAGCATTTT. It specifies CASSPDSNNQPQHF.

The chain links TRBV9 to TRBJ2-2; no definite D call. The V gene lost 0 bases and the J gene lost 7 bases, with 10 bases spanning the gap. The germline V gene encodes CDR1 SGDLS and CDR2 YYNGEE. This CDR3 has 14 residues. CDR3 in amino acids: CASSVGQFVGELFF. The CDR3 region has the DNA TGTGCCAGCAGCGTAGGCCAGTTCGTCGGGGAGCTGTTTTTT.

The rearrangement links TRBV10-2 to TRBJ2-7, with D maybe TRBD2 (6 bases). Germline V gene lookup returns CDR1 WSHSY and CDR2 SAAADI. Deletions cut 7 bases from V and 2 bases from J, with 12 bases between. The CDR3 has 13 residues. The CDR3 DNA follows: TGCGCCAGCAATCCGGGACTCGCCTACGAGCAGTACTTC. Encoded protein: CASNPGLAYEQYF.

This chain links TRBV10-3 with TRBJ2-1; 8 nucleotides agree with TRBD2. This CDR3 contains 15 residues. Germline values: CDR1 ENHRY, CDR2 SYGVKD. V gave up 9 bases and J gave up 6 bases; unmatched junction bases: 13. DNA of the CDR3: TGTGCCATAGCCCTTGCTAGCGGGTGGAGCAATGAGCAGTTCTTC. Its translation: CAIALASGWSNEQFF.

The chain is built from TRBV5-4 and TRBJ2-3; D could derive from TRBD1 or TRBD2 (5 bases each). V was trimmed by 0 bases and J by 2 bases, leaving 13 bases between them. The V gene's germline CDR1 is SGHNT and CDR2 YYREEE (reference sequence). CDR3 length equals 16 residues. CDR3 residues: CASSLGRDAHTDTQYF. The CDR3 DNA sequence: TGTGCCAGCAGCTTGGGCCGGGACGCACACACAGATACGCAGTATTTT. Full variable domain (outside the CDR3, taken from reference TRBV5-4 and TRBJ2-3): ETGVTQSPTHLIKTRGQQVTLRCSSQSGHNTVSWYQQALGQGPQFIFQYYREEENGRGNFPPRFSGLQFPNYSSELNVNALELDDSALYLCASSLGRDAHTDTQYFGPGTRLTVL.

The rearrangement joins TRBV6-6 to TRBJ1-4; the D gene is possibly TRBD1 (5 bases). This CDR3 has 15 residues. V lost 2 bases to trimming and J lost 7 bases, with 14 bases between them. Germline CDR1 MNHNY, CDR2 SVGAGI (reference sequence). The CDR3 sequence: CASSYPTGGVEKLFF. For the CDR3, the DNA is TGTGCCAGCAGTTACCCAACAGGTGGAGTTGAAAAACTGTTTTTT.

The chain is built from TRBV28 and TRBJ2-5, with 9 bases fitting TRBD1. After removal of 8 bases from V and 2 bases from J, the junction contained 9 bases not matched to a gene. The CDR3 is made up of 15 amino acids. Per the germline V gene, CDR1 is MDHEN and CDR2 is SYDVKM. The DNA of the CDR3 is TGTGCCAGCTCCGGGCGGGACAGGGATCAAGAGACCCAGTACTTC. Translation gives CASSGRDRDQETQYF.

CDR3 sequence (DNA): TGTGCCAGCAGTGCCGGGACCGGAGGTCTCACTGAAGCTTTCTTT. This codes for CASSAGTGGLTEAFF. V usage is TRBV6-5 and J usage is TRBJ1-1, with D possibly being TRBD1 (5 bases). The CDR3 is 15 residues long. Trimming left V 5 bases short and J 4 bases short, with 17 bases between. From germline, CDR1 is MNHEY and CDR2 SVGAGI.

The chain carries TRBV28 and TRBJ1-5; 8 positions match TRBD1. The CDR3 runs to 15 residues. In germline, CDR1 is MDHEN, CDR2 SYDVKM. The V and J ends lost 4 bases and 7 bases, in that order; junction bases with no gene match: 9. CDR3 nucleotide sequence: TGTGCCAGCAGTTACAGGGGGACCTCTCGGCAGCCCCAGCATTTT. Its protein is CASSYRGTSRQPQHF.

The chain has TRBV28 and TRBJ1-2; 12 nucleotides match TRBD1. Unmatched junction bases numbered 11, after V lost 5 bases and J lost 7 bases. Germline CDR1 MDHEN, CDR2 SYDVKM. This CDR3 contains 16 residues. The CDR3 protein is CASSPGQGARSLGYTF. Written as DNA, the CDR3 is TGTGCCAGCAGTCCGGGACAGGGGGCGCGCTCTCTTGGCTACACCTTC.

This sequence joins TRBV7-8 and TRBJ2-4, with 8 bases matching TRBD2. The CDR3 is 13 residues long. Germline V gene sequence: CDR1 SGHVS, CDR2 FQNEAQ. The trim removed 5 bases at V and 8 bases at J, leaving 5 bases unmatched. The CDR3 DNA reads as TGTGCCAGCAGCCCGGGGGGGGTTGACATTCAGTACTTC. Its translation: CASSPGGVDIQYF.

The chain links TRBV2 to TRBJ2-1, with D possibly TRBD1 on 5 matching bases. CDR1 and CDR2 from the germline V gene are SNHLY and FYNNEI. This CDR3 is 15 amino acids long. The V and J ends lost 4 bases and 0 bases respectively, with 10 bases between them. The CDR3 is CASSVQGSSYNEQFF. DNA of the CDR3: TGTGCCAGCAGTGTCCAGGGAAGCTCCTACAATGAGCAGTTCTTC.

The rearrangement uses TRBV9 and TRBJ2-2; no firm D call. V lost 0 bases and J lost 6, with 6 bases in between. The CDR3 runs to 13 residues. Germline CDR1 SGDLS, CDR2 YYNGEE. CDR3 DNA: TGTGCCAGCAGCGTAGCTACGGCCGGGGAGCTGTTTTTT. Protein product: CASSVATAGELFF. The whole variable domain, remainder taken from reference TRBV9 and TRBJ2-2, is DSGVTQTPKHLITATGQRVTLRCSPRSGDLSVYWYQQSLDQGLQFLIQYYNGEERAKGNILERFSAQQFPDLHSELNLSSLELGDSALYFCASSVATAGELFFGEGSRLTVL.

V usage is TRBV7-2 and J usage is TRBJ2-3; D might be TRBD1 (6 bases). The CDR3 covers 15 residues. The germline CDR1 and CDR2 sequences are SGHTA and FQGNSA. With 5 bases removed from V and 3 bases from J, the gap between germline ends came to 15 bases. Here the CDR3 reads CASSIQGLLTDTQYF. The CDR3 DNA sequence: TGTGCCAGCAGCATACAGGGCCTTCTGACAGATACGCAGTATTTT.

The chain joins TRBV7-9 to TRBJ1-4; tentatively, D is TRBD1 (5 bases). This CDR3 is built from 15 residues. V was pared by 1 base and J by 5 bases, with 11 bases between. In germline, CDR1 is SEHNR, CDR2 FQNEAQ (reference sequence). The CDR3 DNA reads TGTGCCAGCAGCTTAGTGGGGGGGAGCAATGAAAAACTGTTTTTT. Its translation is CASSLVGGSNEKLFF.

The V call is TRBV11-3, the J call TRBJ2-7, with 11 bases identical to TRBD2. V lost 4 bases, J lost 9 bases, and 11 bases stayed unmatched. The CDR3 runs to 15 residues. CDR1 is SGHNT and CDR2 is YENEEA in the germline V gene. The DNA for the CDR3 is TGTGCCAGCAGCTCGAGCGGGACTAGCGGCGGGCCGCAGTACTTC. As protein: CASSSSGTSGGPQYF.

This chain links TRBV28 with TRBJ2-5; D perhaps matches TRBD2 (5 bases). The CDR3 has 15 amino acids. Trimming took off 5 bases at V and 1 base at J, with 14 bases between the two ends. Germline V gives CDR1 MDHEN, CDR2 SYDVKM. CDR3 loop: CASSPGGVPQETQYF. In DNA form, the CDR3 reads TGTGCCAGCAGTCCCGGAGGAGTGCCCCAAGAGACCCAGTACTTC.

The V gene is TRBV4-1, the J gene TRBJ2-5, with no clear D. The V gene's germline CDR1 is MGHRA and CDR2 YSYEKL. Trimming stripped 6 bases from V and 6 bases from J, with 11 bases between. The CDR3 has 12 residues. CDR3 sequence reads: CASSHYGQTQYF. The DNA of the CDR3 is TGCGCCAGCAGTCATTATGGGCAGACCCAGTACTTC.

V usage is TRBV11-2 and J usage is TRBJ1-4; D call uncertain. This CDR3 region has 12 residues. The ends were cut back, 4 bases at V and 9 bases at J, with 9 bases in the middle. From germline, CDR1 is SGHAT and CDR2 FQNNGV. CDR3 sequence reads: CASSSNGKKLFF. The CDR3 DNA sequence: TGTGCCAGCAGCTCCAATGGGAAAAAACTGTTTTTT.

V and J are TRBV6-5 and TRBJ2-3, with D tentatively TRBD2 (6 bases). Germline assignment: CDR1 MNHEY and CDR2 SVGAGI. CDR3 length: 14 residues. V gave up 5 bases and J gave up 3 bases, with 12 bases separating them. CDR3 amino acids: CASSRDWLTDTQYF. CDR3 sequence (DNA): TGTGCCAGCAGTCGGGACTGGCTAACAGATACGCAGTATTTT.

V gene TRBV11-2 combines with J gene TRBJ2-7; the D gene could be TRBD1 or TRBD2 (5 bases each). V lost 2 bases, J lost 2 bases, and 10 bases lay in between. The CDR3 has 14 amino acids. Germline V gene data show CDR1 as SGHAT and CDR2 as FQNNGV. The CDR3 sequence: CASSLNPGPYEQYF. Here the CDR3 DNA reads TGTGCCAGCAGCTTAAACCCGGGGCCCTACGAGCAGTACTTC.

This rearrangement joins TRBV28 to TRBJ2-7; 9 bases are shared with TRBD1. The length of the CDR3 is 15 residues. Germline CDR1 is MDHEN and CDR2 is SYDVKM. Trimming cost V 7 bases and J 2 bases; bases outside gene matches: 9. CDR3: CASTSSTGGPYEQYF. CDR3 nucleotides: TGTGCCAGCACCTCATCTACAGGGGGCCCCTACGAGCAGTACTTC.

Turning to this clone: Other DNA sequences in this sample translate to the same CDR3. Written as DNA, the CDR3 is TGTGCCAGCAGCTTAGGGGGGAGTAATGAGCAGTTCTTC. This encodes CASSLGGSNEQFF. The V call is TRBV11-2, the J call TRBJ2-1; D may be TRBD1 or TRBD2 (5 bases each). CDR3 length: 13 amino acids. Per the germline V gene, CDR1 is SGHAT and CDR2 is FQNNGV. V lost 1 base and J 7 bases, leaving 8 bases between the germline ends.

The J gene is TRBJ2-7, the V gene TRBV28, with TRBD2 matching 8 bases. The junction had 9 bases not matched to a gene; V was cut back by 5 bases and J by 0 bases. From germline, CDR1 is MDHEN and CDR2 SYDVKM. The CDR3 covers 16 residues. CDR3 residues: CASSPGGPAGSYEQYF. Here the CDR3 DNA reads TGTGCCAGCAGTCCGGGAGGGCCGGCGGGCTCCTACGAGCAGTACTTC.

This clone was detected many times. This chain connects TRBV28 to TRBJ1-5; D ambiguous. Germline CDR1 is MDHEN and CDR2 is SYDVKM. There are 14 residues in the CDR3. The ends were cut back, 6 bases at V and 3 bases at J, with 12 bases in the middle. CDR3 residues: CASRVPLDNQPQHF. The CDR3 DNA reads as TGTGCCAGCAGGGTGCCCCTAGACAATCAGCCCCAGCATTTT.

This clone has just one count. CDR3 coding DNA: TGTGCCAGCAGTCCTACTAGCGTAGGTGTGAATGAGCAGTTCTTC. Translated, it gives CASSPTSVGVNEQFF. The chain links TRBV28 to TRBJ2-1, with 7 bases that match TRBD2. The J segment lost 7 bases and the V segment lost 5 bases, leaving 11 bases of the junction unmatched. This CDR3 contains 15 residues. The germline V gene encodes CDR1 MDHEN and CDR2 SYDVKM.

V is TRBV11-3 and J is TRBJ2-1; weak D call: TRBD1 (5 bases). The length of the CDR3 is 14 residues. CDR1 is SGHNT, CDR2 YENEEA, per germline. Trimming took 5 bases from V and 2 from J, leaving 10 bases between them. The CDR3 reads CASSQGPAYNEQFF. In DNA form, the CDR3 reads TGTGCCAGCAGCCAGGGCCCCGCCTACAATGAGCAGTTCTTC.